What follows describes a single TCR beta chain. Its antigen is undetermined. These data originate in a study of T cell responses to AZD1222 COVID-19 vaccine. The table came from immunoSEQ multiplex PCR; TCRdb's copy has only in-frame clones and leaves some out. The sample holds under 200,000 clones, around 95% seen once. General observations from the study: Donors were chiefly white British, with a greater number of females, and clonal diversity was perhaps underestimated.

CDR3 length equals 12 residues. Germline assignment: CDR1 ENHRY and CDR2 SYGVKD. Trimming pared 1 base from V and 10 bases from J, leaving 8 bases between. This specimen was peripheral blood, taken on day 0 of AZD1222 vaccination. The chain carries TRBV10-3 and TRBJ2-1; D is unclear. The receptor comes from an adult in good health. The CDR3 coding sequence is TGTGCCATCAGTGAGTTTTTGAACGAGCAGTTCTTC. This encodes CAISEFLNEQFF.